Each of the 27 T cell receptor beta chains below was sequenced from the same sample in a study of blood T cell repertoires in COVID-19 (dated by TCRdb to 2018 to 2020). Preparation of the library involved the immunoSEQ multiplex PCR assay. This is the immuneACCESS table as TCRdb keeps it, with only in-frame sequences that have V and J called. A part of the clones is gone; compared with another copy, unresolved V genes explain less than half, and the rest is unexplained. Within this sample are about 53,000 clones, with approximately 91% of them counted one time only. The ten largest account for approximately 2.8% of the sample. Sequenced: peripheral blood. The receptors shown here come from a human donor in a cohort sampled during active COVID-19.

The J gene is TRBJ2-7, the V gene TRBV6-5, with D hard to call. The V end was cut by 5 bases, the J end by 4 bases, with 12 bases between. The germline gives CDR1 MNHEY, CDR2 SVGAGI. The CDR3 consists of 13 residues. CDR3 DNA: TGTGCCAGCAGTCGAAGCCAGGAATACGAGCAGTACGTC. Its protein product is CASSRSQEYEQYV.

The chain joins TRBV20-1 to TRBJ2-1; no firm D call. V was pared by 6 bases and J by 9 bases, with 12 bases between. Germline-derived CDR1 and CDR2 are DFQATT and SNEGSKA (reference sequence). This CDR3 comprises 11 residues. The CDR3 nucleotides are TGCAGTGCAGCCCGGAGTGCTGAGCAGTTCTTC. Protein sequence: CSAARSAEQFF.

The rearrangement uses TRBV13 and TRBJ2-5, with D unresolved. Per germline, CDR1 PRHDT and CDR2 FYEKMQ (reference sequence). The germline V and J ends were trimmed by 5 bases and 2 bases, with 9 bases remaining between them. The CDR3 extends over 13 amino acids. Here the CDR3 reads CASSLPSQETQYF. The CDR3 DNA follows: TGTGCCAGCAGCCTTCCCAGTCAAGAGACCCAGTACTTC. Filled out from reference TRBV13 and TRBJ2-5, the complete variable domain reads AAGVIQSPRHLIKEKRETATLKCYPIPRHDTVYWYQQGPGQDPQFLISFYEKMQSDKGSIPDRFSAQQFSDYHSELNMSSLELGDSALYFCASSLPSQETQYFGPGTRLLVL.

The chain employs TRBV5-8 and TRBJ2-3, with a weak D call TRBD1 (6 bases). The CDR3 totals 15 residues. CDR1 is SGHTS, CDR2 YDEGEE, per germline. Between the trimmed V and J ends, which lost 5 bases and 1 base, there was a span of 14 bases. DNA for the CDR3: TGTGCCAGCAGACGTAGGGGGAGAGGCACAGATACGCAGTATTTT. The encoded protein is CASRRRGRGTDTQYF.

J is TRBJ2-5 and V is TRBV7-2, with D possibly matching TRBD2 (6 bases). This CDR3 contains 13 residues. Germline V gives CDR1 SGHTA, CDR2 FQGNSA. V lost 5 bases, J lost 5 bases, and 12 bases lay in between. The CDR3 DNA sequence: TGTGCCAGCAGCGAAAGGACTATGGAGACCCAGTACTTC. This translates into CASSERTMETQYF.

The chain joins TRBV5-1 to TRBJ2-5, with 10 bases lining up with TRBD2. The CDR3 has 15 amino acids. Per germline, CDR1 SGHRS and CDR2 YFSETQ. With 0 bases clipped from V and 2 bases from J, the junction kept 1 base outside the gene matches. The CDR3 sequence is CASSLGLAGQETQYF. CDR3 bases: TGCGCCAGCAGCTTGGGACTAGCGGGTCAAGAGACCCAGTACTTC. Variable domain in full (rest from reference TRBV5-1 and TRBJ2-5): KAGVTQTPRYLIKTRGQQVTLSCSPISGHRSVSWYQQTPGQGLQFLFEYFSETQRNKGNFPGRFSGRQFSNSRSEMNVSTLELGDSALYLCASSLGLAGQETQYFGPGTRLLVL.

J is TRBJ2-3 and V is TRBV27, with a tentative D call TRBD1 (5 bases). V was trimmed by 1 base and J by 2 bases, leaving 13 bases between them. Germline V gene lookup returns CDR1 MNHEY and CDR2 SMNVEV (reference sequence). This CDR3 region has 16 residues. The CDR3 sequence is CASSLWGRRHTDTQYF. DNA of the CDR3: TGTGCCAGCAGTTTATGGGGCAGACGCCACACAGATACGCAGTATTTT.

The chain employs TRBV30 and TRBJ2-1; D gene uncertain. CDR1 is GTSNPN, CDR2 SVGIG, per germline (reference sequence). There are 11 residues in the CDR3. With 0 bases removed from V and 7 bases from J, the gap between germline ends came to 4 bases. The CDR3 spells CAWSVRNEQFF. The CDR3, as DNA: TGTGCCTGGAGTGTGAGAAATGAGCAGTTCTTC.

V is TRBV28 and J is TRBJ2-2; D gene unclear. V gave up 3 bases and J gave up 6 bases, with 2 bases separating them. Germline loops: CDR1 MDHEN, CDR2 SYDVKM. The CDR3 loop spans 11 amino acids. The CDR3 coding sequence is TGTGCCAGCAGTTTCGCCGGGGAGCTGTTTTTT. The encoded protein is CASSFAGELFF.

The rearrangement uses TRBV29-1 and TRBJ1-1; 8 bases are shared with TRBD1. The CDR3 sequence is 15 residues long. The V segment lost 0 bases and the J segment 6 bases; nucleotides outside the gene matches: 9. Germline V gives CDR1 SQVTM, CDR2 ANQGSEA. The CDR3 coding sequence is TGCAGCGTTGAAGACGGGGGAGGGGACAGGTCTGAAGCTTTCTTT. It encodes CSVEDGGGDRSEAFF.

This clone was recorded only once. CDR3 DNA sequence: TGTGCCAGCAGCCAGACAGGCCCTGAAGCTTTCTTT. This translates into CASSQTGPEAFF. The chain links TRBV6-2 or TRBV6-3 to TRBJ1-1; a weak D match, TRBD1 (6 bases). This CDR3 contains 12 residues. Trimming took 6 bases from V and 6 from J, leaving 11 bases between them. In germline, CDR1 is MNHEY, CDR2 SVGEGT.

The gene calls are TRBV19 and TRBJ2-7, with D perhaps TRBD1 (6 bases). Germline assignment: CDR1 LNHDA and CDR2 SQIVND (reference sequence). Trimming removed 6 bases at V and 7 bases at J, with 16 bases between. This CDR3 region has 13 residues. The CDR3 DNA sequence: TGTGCCAGTAGCCCCGGCCTAGGGGGTGAGCAGTACTTC. It translates to CASSPGLGGEQYF.

The chain is built from TRBV19 and TRBJ1-3, with 7 positions matching TRBD1. The CDR3 runs 16 residues. The ends lost 7 bases at V and 1 base at J; junction bases unmatched: 10. CDR1 is LNHDA and CDR2 is SQIVND in the germline V gene (reference sequence). The CDR3 bases are TGTGCCAGTAATCAACAGGGGTCGAGATCTGGAAACACCATATATTTT. This codes for CASNQQGSRSGNTIYF.

The chain employs TRBV6-6 and TRBJ2-1; 9 bases align to TRBD1. Per germline, CDR1 MNHNY and CDR2 SVGAGI (reference sequence). This CDR3 spans 17 amino acids. V shed 5 bases, J shed 9 bases, and the junction held 17 bases outside the gene matches. The CDR3 is CASSPDPGTGLNSEQFF. Here the CDR3 DNA reads TGTGCCAGCAGTCCGGACCCCGGGACAGGGCTTAATAGTGAGCAGTTCTTC.

The chain combines TRBV28 with TRBJ1-2; D not resolved. Germline loops: CDR1 MDHEN, CDR2 SYDVKM. This CDR3 region has 17 residues. V was cut by 6 bases and J by 1 base, with 21 bases left in between. The CDR3 sequence is CASRPFGRGSFNYGYTF. The CDR3 nucleotides are TGTGCCAGCAGACCTTTTGGTCGTGGGAGCTTTAACTATGGCTACACCTTC.

CDR3 sequence (DNA): TGTGCCAGCAGCCGAGGAGAGACCCAGTACTTC. This codes for CASSRGETQYF. This chain connects TRBV11-2 to TRBJ2-5; D is uncertain. Germline CDR1 is SGHAT and CDR2 is FQNNGV. V was pared by 5 bases and J by 4 bases, with 5 bases between. The CDR3 is made up of 11 amino acids.

The gene calls are TRBV19 and TRBJ2-1; 9 bases agree with TRBD2. Germline V gives CDR1 LNHDA, CDR2 SQIVND (reference sequence). The CDR3 is 14 residues long. With 8 bases clipped from V and 1 base from J, the junction kept 3 bases outside the gene matches. Here the CDR3 DNA reads TGTGCCAGTTCGCGGGAGGGTTCCTACAATGAGCAGTTCTTC. It codes for CASSREGSYNEQFF.

This rearrangement joins TRBV27 to TRBJ2-3, with 11 bases lining up with TRBD2. Germline values: CDR1 MNHEY, CDR2 SMNVEV (reference sequence). The CDR3 is 16 amino acids. The ends lost 1 base at V and 6 bases at J; junction bases unmatched: 6. The CDR3 nucleotides read TGTGCCAGCAGTTTATGGGCTAGCGGGAGGATTGATACGCAGTATTTT. Protein sequence: CASSLWASGRIDTQYF.

This sequence joins TRBV2 and TRBJ1-1; D gene unclear. Trimming took 1 base from V and 1 from J, leaving 7 bases between them. The length of the CDR3 is 14 residues. The germline V gene encodes CDR1 SNHLY and CDR2 FYNNEI. CDR3 amino acids: CASSEDNGNTEAFF. The CDR3 nucleotides are TGTGCCAGCAGTGAAGATAACGGGAACACTGAAGCTTTCTTT.

J is TRBJ1-3 and V is TRBV5-8; unclear D gene. The CDR3 is 14 amino acids. Germline V gene sequence: CDR1 SGHTS, CDR2 YDEGEE. Trimming shortened V by 10 bases and J by 4 bases, and 18 bases separated the two germline ends. CDR3: CAHWEQQLGNTIYF. The CDR3 bases are TGTGCCCACTGGGAGCAACAACTCGGAAACACCATATATTTT.

This chain uses TRBV7-2 with TRBJ1-1; D may be TRBD1 (5 bases). The germline V and J ends were trimmed by 4 bases and 5 bases, with 20 bases remaining between them. CDR3 length: 16 residues. Germline assignment: CDR1 SGHTA and CDR2 FQGNSA. The chain's CDR3 is CASSWGYRGGRTEAFF. As DNA, the CDR3 is TGTGCCAGCAGCTGGGGGTATCGGGGAGGAAGGACTGAAGCTTTCTTT.

This clone appeared once. This chain links TRBV12-3 or TRBV12-4 with TRBJ1-1; perhaps TRBD1 as D (5 bases). V was pared by 7 bases and J by 3 bases, with 12 bases between. The CDR3 consists of 13 residues. The CDR3 reads CASTQQEDTEAFF. CDR3 in DNA: TGTGCCAGCACCCAACAGGAAGACACTGAAGCTTTCTTT.

The chain is built from TRBV30 and TRBJ1-6; the match to TRBD1 covers 10 bases. The J segment lost 7 bases and the V segment lost 7 bases, leaving 7 bases of the junction unmatched. This CDR3 comprises 14 residues. CDR1 GTSNPN and CDR2 SVGIG come from the germline V gene (reference sequence). CDR3 loop: CASKGQGTNSPLHF. The CDR3 DNA sequence: TGTGCCTCCAAGGGACAGGGGACCAATTCACCCCTCCACTTT.

The V gene is TRBV10-1, the J gene TRBJ1-1, with D uncertain. V lost 3 bases and J lost 3, with 5 bases in between. Germline V CDR1 and CDR2: WNHNN, SYGVQD (reference sequence). The length of the CDR3 is 12 residues. The CDR3 DNA sequence: TGCGCCAGCAGTGACCTAGACACTGAAGCTTTCTTT. This translates into CASSDLDTEAFF.

This rearrangement joins TRBV19 to TRBJ2-1, with D unclear. Germline V gives CDR1 LNHDA, CDR2 SQIVND (reference sequence). V lost 3 bases to trimming and J lost 9 bases, with 15 bases between them. This CDR3 is 14 amino acids long. As DNA, the CDR3 is TGTGCCAGTAGTATTGAGGTACTGGCGAGTGAGCAGTTCTTC. It translates to CASSIEVLASEQFF.

The J gene is TRBJ2-1, the V gene TRBV18; TRBD1 aligns across 8 bases. Germline V gene sequence: CDR1 KGHSH, CDR2 LQKENI. The junction had 8 bases not matched to a gene; V was cut back by 3 bases and J by 7 bases. CDR3 length: 15 amino acids. In nucleotides, the CDR3 is TGTGCCAGCTCACCTTCACTACAGGGGGTGAATGAGCAGTTCTTC. This encodes CASSPSLQGVNEQFF. The full variable domain, completed using reference TRBV18 and TRBJ2-1, is NAGVMQNPRHLVRRRGQEARLRCSPMKGHSHVYWYRQLPEEGLKFMVYLQKENIIDESGMPKERFSAEFPKEGPSILRIQQVVRGDSAAYFCASSPSLQGVNEQFFGPGTRLTVL.

The chain links TRBV2 to TRBJ1-2, with D uncertain. V lost 6 bases to trimming and J lost 7 bases, with 15 bases between them. Germline CDR1 SNHLY, CDR2 FYNNEI. CDR3 length equals 13 residues. The CDR3 DNA follows: TGTGCCAGCAGGGATTCCGCCCGGGGTGGCTACACCTTC. This encodes CASRDSARGGYTF.